This section outlines one T cell receptor beta chain sequence together with its context. In the original workflow: The assay estimated nucleated cells by amplifying reference gene primers. TCRdb keeps only in-frame clones here, not all; method: immunoSEQ multiplex PCR. Clone size and V and J calls were adopted from that table, with D and trimming inferred from the DNA. The repertoire holds approximately 490,000 clones, with approximately 91% as singletons. The data were obtained in a study of blood T cell repertoires in COVID-19. About the research overall: COVID-19 samples collected from the United States, Italy and Spain covered acute and convalescent phases.

Trimming removed 2 bases at V and 2 bases at J, with 10 bases between. CDR1 and CDR2 from the germline V gene are SNHLY and FYNNEI. The CDR3 totals 16 residues. Participants were aged about 18 to 90 years, lived in 20 to 25 US areas, and enrolled virtually. The chain is built from TRBV2 and TRBJ1-6; no firm D call. The sample consisted of PBMCs or T cells enriched from blood (not recorded which). The TCR sequence derives from a woman aged 55-75 years who had recovered from COVID-19. Written as DNA, the CDR3 is TGTGCCAGCAGTGAATTCCAGTCGACCTATAATTCACCCCTCCACTTT. This translates into CASSEFQSTYNSPLHF.